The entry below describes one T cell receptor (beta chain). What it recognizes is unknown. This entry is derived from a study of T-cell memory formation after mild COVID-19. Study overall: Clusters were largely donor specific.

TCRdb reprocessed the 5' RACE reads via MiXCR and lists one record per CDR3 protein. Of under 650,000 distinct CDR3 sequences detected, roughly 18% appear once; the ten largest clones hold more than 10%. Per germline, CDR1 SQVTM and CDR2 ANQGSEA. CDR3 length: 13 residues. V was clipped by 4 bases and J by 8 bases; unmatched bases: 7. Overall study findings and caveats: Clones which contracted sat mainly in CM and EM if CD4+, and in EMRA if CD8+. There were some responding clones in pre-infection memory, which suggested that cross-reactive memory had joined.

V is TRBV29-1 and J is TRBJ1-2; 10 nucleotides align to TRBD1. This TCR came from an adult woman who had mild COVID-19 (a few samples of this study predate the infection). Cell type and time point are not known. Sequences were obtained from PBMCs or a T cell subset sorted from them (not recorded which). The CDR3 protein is CSVASTGGRGYTF. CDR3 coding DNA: TGCAGCGTTGCGTCGACAGGGGGCAGGGGCTACACCTTC.